The 32 T cell receptor beta chains below come from one sample, sequenced in a study of cytomegalovirus exposure and HLA in healthy donors. Amplification used 60 Vbeta primers and 13 Jbeta primers. Here immunoSEQ multiplex PCR was the method, and the copy in TCRdb shows in-frame clones only, minus some. Of more than 95,000 clones listed, 75% to 85% are singletons. The material sequenced was PBMCs. The receptors here all came from a man aged 50-60 years in good health and CMV-seronegative.

V usage is TRBV18 and J usage is TRBJ2-2; no definite D call. CDR3 size: 14 residues. Germline V gene data show CDR1 as KGHSH and CDR2 as LQKENI. V lost 6 bases and J lost 3, with 11 bases in between. CDR3 in amino acids: CASSQFRDTGELFF. The CDR3 DNA follows: TGTGCCAGCTCCCAATTTAGAGACACCGGGGAGCTGTTTTTT.

This sequence joins TRBV5-1 and TRBJ1-5; perhaps TRBD1 as D (6 bases). CDR1 and CDR2 (germline): SGHRS, YFSETQ. The CDR3 length is 14 residues. The germline V and J ends were trimmed by 4 bases and 5 bases, with 13 bases remaining between them. CDR3 in amino acids: CASSLKQGDQPQHF. CDR3 DNA: TGCGCCAGCAGCCTGAAACAGGGCGATCAGCCCCAGCATTTT.

The chain joins TRBV19 to TRBJ2-5; weak D call: TRBD2 (6 bases). Trimming shortened V by 7 bases and J by 2 bases, and 14 bases separated the two germline ends. Germline loops: CDR1 LNHDA, CDR2 SQIVND (reference sequence). This CDR3 region has 14 residues. The CDR3 DNA follows: TGTGCCAGTACCCTGATGGAGGGACAAGAGACCCAGTACTTC. It translates to CASTLMEGQETQYF. Variable domain in full (rest from reference TRBV19 and TRBJ2-5): DGGITQSPKYLFRKEGQNVTLSCEQNLNHDAMYWYRQDPGQGLRLIYYSQIVNDFQKGDIAEGYSVSREKKESFPLTVTSAQKNPTAFYLCASTLMEGQETQYFGPGTRLLVL.

The V and J genes are TRBV25-1 and TRBJ2-5; TRBD2 matches 13 bases. The CDR3 totals 16 residues. Per the germline V gene, CDR1 is MGHDK and CDR2 is SYGVNS. Trimming cost V 3 bases and J 2 bases; bases outside gene matches: 3. The CDR3 sequence is CASSEGLAGTQETQYF. The CDR3 nucleotides read TGTGCCAGCAGTGAGGGACTAGCGGGGACGCAAGAGACCCAGTACTTC.

This clone was observed a few times. The chain joins TRBV2 to TRBJ1-5, with 8 positions matching TRBD1. Trimming removed 5 bases from V and 10 bases from J; junction bases left unmatched: 13. From germline, CDR1 is SNHLY and CDR2 FYNNEI. The CDR3 is made up of 15 amino acids. The CDR3 loop reads CASSRLSGQGQPQHF. The CDR3 DNA reads as TGTGCCAGCAGTAGGCTGTCCGGACAGGGACAACCCCAGCATTTT.

This clone occurred a few times. This chain joins TRBV6-5 and TRBJ1-6; D is perhaps TRBD1 (6 bases). Germline values: CDR1 MNHEY, CDR2 SVGAGI. The CDR3 sequence is 15 residues long. With 5 bases removed from V and 2 bases from J, the gap between germline ends came to 10 bases. This chain's CDR3 is CASSNRDTYNSPLHF. The CDR3, as DNA: TGTGCCAGCAGTAACCGGGACACCTATAATTCACCCCTCCACTTT.

V usage is TRBV28 and J usage is TRBJ1-5; 9 nucleotides match TRBD1. CDR1 is MDHEN, CDR2 SYDVKM, per germline. CDR3 size: 15 residues. The trim removed 5 bases at V and 5 bases at J, leaving 7 bases unmatched. Here the CDR3 DNA reads TGTGCCAGCAGTAATACAGGGGGCGCGGATCAGCCCCAGCATTTT. This translates into CASSNTGGADQPQHF.

The V call is TRBV7-2, the J call TRBJ2-7; 10 bases fit TRBD1. With 2 bases clipped from V and 2 bases from J, the junction kept 3 bases outside the gene matches. This CDR3 spans 15 amino acids. Germline values: CDR1 SGHTA, CDR2 FQGNSA. The chain's CDR3 is CASSLSGTGAYEQYF. The CDR3 DNA reads as TGTGCCAGCAGCTTATCCGGGACAGGGGCCTACGAGCAGTACTTC.

This clone was recorded a few times. The chain recombines TRBV29-1 with TRBJ2-4; TRBD2 might be the D (6 bases). V lost 4 bases and J lost 8, with 12 bases in between. CDR3 length equals 12 residues. Germline V lookup: CDR1 SQVTM, CDR2 ANQGSEA. CDR3 nucleotide sequence: TGCAGCGTTGGGGACTCCCCAGACATTCAGTACTTC. Translating gives CSVGDSPDIQYF.

This clone has just a few counts. CDR3 coding DNA: TGTGCCAGCAGTGGGAGTAATTCACCCCTCCACTTT. Translated, it gives CASSGSNSPLHF. V and J are TRBV6-1 and TRBJ1-6; D call uncertain. The CDR3 sequence is 12 residues long. V lost 4 bases, J lost 6 bases, and 4 bases lay in between. The V gene's germline CDR1 is MNHNS and CDR2 SASEGT.

The CDR3 here is CASSSRGGGQTYEQYF. As DNA, the CDR3 is TGTGCCAGCAGCTCAAGAGGCGGGGGGCAAACCTACGAGCAGTACTTC. The chain uses TRBV21-1 and TRBJ2-7; the D segment call TRBD2 is taken from the table without a DNA check. TRBV21-1 counts as a pseudogene. The CDR3 runs 16 residues.

The chain couples TRBV19 to TRBJ1-4; weak D call: TRBD1 (6 bases). Looked up from germline, CDR1 is LNHDA and CDR2 is SQIVND (reference sequence). V was cut by 7 bases and J by 12 bases, with 24 bases left in between. The CDR3 contains 15 residues. CDR3 loop: CASTSGTTGASELFF. The DNA for the CDR3 is TGTGCCAGTACCTCCGGGACAACGGGTGCGAGTGAACTGTTTTTT.

The rearrangement links TRBV7-8 to TRBJ1-2, with D maybe TRBD1 (5 bases). The CDR3 has 13 amino acids. V was clipped by 3 bases and J by 8 bases, with 13 bases between them. Germline V gene data show CDR1 as SGHVS and CDR2 as FQNEAQ. In nucleotides, the CDR3 is TGTGCCAGCAGCTTGGGGGGGTCCCGGGGCTACACCTTC. As protein: CASSLGGSRGYTF.

For this clone: At one boundary the junction diverges from the germline segment, which might be a read error. At the DNA level, this CDR3 is encoded by other sequences in the same sample as well. The genes are TRBV27 and TRBJ2-2; D gene unclear. This CDR3 has 16 residues. CDR1 MNHEY and CDR2 SMNVEV come from the germline V gene (reference sequence). In DNA form, the CDR3 reads TGCGCCAGCAGACCTAACGATTTACGGAACACCGGGGAGCTGTTTTTT. Translating gives CASRPNDLRNTGELFF.

This rearrangement joins TRBV5-1 to TRBJ2-3, with TRBD2 identical over 14 bases. Germline V lookup: CDR1 SGHRS, CDR2 YFSETQ. J gave up 1 base and V 4 bases, and 5 bases lay outside the gene matches. CDR3 length: 17 amino acids. CDR3 nucleotide sequence: TGCGCCAGCAGCCCCGGGACTAGCGGGGGCGGCACAGATACGCAGTATTTT. Translated: CASSPGTSGGGTDTQYF.

The J gene is TRBJ2-1, the V gene TRBV2; TRBD2 agrees at 10 bases. This CDR3 contains 15 residues. Trimming took 3 bases from V and 8 from J; bases not matched to a gene: 7. Germline CDR1 and CDR2: SNHLY and FYNNEI. In DNA, the CDR3 is TGTGCCAGCAGTGAGGGAAGCGGGGGGGCCTATGAGCAGTTCTTC. Translating gives CASSEGSGGAYEQFF.

The chain combines TRBV18 with TRBJ1-3; D may be TRBD1 (5 bases). V lost 6 bases and J 2 bases, leaving 11 bases between the germline ends. Germline loops: CDR1 KGHSH, CDR2 LQKENI. The CDR3 loop spans 14 amino acids. The CDR3: CASSSGTAGNTIYF. The CDR3, as DNA: TGTGCCAGCTCCTCTGGGACTGCTGGAAACACCATATATTTT. Full variable domain (rest looked up from reference TRBV18 and TRBJ1-3): NAGVMQNPRHLVRRRGQEARLRCSPMKGHSHVYWYRQLPEEGLKFMVYLQKENIIDESGMPKERFSAEFPKEGPSILRIQQVVRGDSAAYFCASSSGTAGNTIYFGEGSWLTVV.

V usage is TRBV5-1 and J usage is TRBJ2-1; 12 bases are a match to TRBD2. CDR3 length equals 16 residues. V shed 2 bases and J 6 bases; nucleotides not matched to a gene: 6. Germline V gene data show CDR1 as SGHRS and CDR2 as YFSETQ. CDR3 sequence reads: CASSFRLAGESNEQFF. For the CDR3, the DNA is TGCGCCAGCAGCTTCCGACTAGCGGGGGAAAGCAATGAGCAGTTCTTC.

The V call is TRBV10-3, the J call TRBJ1-5, with 7 bases identical to TRBD1. The CDR3 has 16 residues. CDR1 and CDR2 from the germline V gene are ENHRY and SYGVKD. V was pared by 0 bases and J by 7 bases, with 9 bases of the junction left unmatched. The DNA of the CDR3 is TGTGCCATCAGTGAGTCCCGGGGCAGGGGGTTCCAGCCCCAGCATTTT. Translated, it gives CAISESRGRGFQPQHF.

The rearrangement links TRBV7-6 to TRBJ2-1; possible D gene TRBD1, 6 bases. Trimming removed 5 bases from V and 4 bases from J, with 18 bases in between. CDR3 length: 16 amino acids. Germline CDR1 SGHVS, CDR2 FNYEAQ. CDR3 sequence reads: CASSPLYRTVYNEQFF. CDR3 DNA: TGTGCCAGCAGCCCCCTATATCGGACAGTTTACAATGAGCAGTTCTTC. The full variable domain, its missing parts supplied by reference TRBV7-6 and TRBJ2-1, is GAGVSQSPRYKVTKRGQDVALRCDPISGHVSLYWYRQALGQGPEFLTYFNYEAQQDKSGLPNDRFSAERPEGSISTLTIQRTEQRDSAMYRCASSPLYRTVYNEQFFGPGTRLTVL.

Notes on this clone: Mismatch with germline at one junction end may stem from a read error. V usage is TRBV7-9 and J usage is TRBJ1-5; D gene ambiguous. The length of the CDR3 is 12 residues. Germline CDR1 and CDR2: SEHNR and FQNEAQ (reference sequence). CDR3 region: CSSSLAQTAQHF. The CDR3 region has the DNA TGTTCCAGCAGCTTAGCTCAGACTGCCCAGCATTTT. The variable domain in full, completed from reference TRBV7-9 and TRBJ1-5, reads DTGVSQNPRHKITKRGQNVTFRCDPISEHNRLYWYRQTLGQGPEFLTYFQNEAQLEKSRLLSDRFSAERPKGSFSTLEIQRTEQGDSAMYLCSSSLAQTAQHFGDGTRLSIL.

This chain connects TRBV5-4 to TRBJ2-7, with 7 bases fitting TRBD1. CDR1 and CDR2 (germline): SGHNT, YYREEE (reference sequence). This CDR3 has 15 amino acids. V shed 7 bases and J 3 bases; nucleotides not matched to a gene: 13. The CDR3 protein is CASSHGQDPLYEQYV. DNA for the CDR3: TGTGCCAGCTCCCACGGACAGGATCCTCTCTACGAGCAGTACGTC.

This rearrangement joins TRBV4-1 to TRBJ2-1; TRBD2 matches 9 bases. The CDR3 consists of 15 residues. CDR1 MGHRA and CDR2 YSYEKL come from the germline V gene. V was clipped by 2 bases and J by 5 bases; unmatched bases: 4. CDR3 in amino acids: CASSQSSGENNEQFF. The CDR3 region has the DNA TGCGCCAGCAGCCAATCTAGCGGGGAAAACAATGAGCAGTTCTTC.

The chain combines TRBV7-8 with TRBJ2-3; D is uncertain. The CDR3 sequence is 13 residues long. V lost 1 base and J 3 bases, leaving 5 bases between the germline ends. Germline V gene data show CDR1 as SGHVS and CDR2 as FQNEAQ. The CDR3 bases are TGTGCCAGCAGCTTAGAGAGAACAGATACGCAGTATTTT. Translated: CASSLERTDTQYF.

This clone turned up a few times. The V call is TRBV6-1, the J call TRBJ1-5, with TRBD1 matching over 10 bases. The V segment lost 4 bases and the J segment 7 bases; nucleotides outside the gene matches: 10. The CDR3 is 16 residues long. CDR1 is MNHNS, CDR2 SASEGT, per germline. CDR3 DNA sequence: TGTGCCAGCAGTGCATTACCGGGACAGGGGCCCCAGCCCCAGCATTTT. Translated: CASSALPGQGPQPQHF.

The rearrangement uses TRBV5-1 and TRBJ1-1, with 7 bases lining up with TRBD1. The V gene's germline CDR1 is SGHRS and CDR2 YFSETQ. The CDR3 runs to 14 residues. After removal of 4 bases from V and 1 base from J, the junction contained 4 bases not matched to a gene. CDR3: CASSAWDRNTEAFF. The CDR3 DNA is TGCGCCAGCAGCGCCTGGGACAGGAACACTGAAGCTTTCTTT.

The J gene is TRBJ2-3, the V gene TRBV11-2; 12 bases are a match to TRBD2. The J segment lost 6 bases and the V segment lost 0 bases, leaving 1 base of the junction unmatched. CDR1 is SGHAT, CDR2 FQNNGV, per germline. The CDR3 is 15 amino acids. CDR3 sequence: CASSLELAGGDTQYF. CDR3 nucleotides: TGTGCCAGCAGCTTAGAACTAGCGGGGGGCGATACGCAGTATTTT.

This clone has more than one count but fewer than ten. The chain uses TRBV25-1 and TRBJ2-5; D might be TRBD1 (6 bases). Germline V gene data show CDR1 as MGHDK and CDR2 as SYGVNS. The CDR3 totals 15 residues. The V and J ends lost 6 bases and 0 bases respectively, with 14 bases between them. Written as DNA, the CDR3 is TGTGCCAGCAGGGGTAGGGCAGGGGACCAAGAGACCCAGTACTTC. This translates into CASRGRAGDQETQYF.

Turning to this clone: Other DNA sequences within the sample encode an identical CDR3. This chain joins TRBV27 and TRBJ2-5, with a weak D call TRBD2 (7 bases). V was cut by 2 bases and J by 6 bases, with 13 bases left in between. Germline V gene lookup returns CDR1 MNHEY and CDR2 SMNVEV (reference sequence). CDR3 length: 14 residues. The CDR3 loop reads CASSLEGGVKTQYF. Written as DNA, the CDR3 is TGTGCCAGCAGTTTAGAAGGGGGGGTCAAGACCCAGTACTTC.

The chain links TRBV7-6 to TRBJ1-2; D not resolved. The CDR3 has 14 residues. V was trimmed by 2 bases and J by 8 bases, leaving 15 bases between them. Germline CDR1 and CDR2: SGHVS and FNYEAQ. For the CDR3, the DNA is TGTGCCAGCAGCTTAAGCCCTCTTGGGGAGGGCTACACCTTC. The encoded protein is CASSLSPLGEGYTF.

The chain employs TRBV19 and TRBJ2-3; 9 bases line up with TRBD1. Germline V gene data show CDR1 as LNHDA and CDR2 as SQIVND (reference sequence). The CDR3 loop spans 16 amino acids. J gave up 5 bases and V 5 bases, and 11 bases lay outside the gene matches. The CDR3 sequence is CASSARTGEVGDTQYF. The CDR3 region has the DNA TGTGCCAGTAGTGCAAGGACAGGGGAGGTCGGAGATACGCAGTATTTT.

This clone was detected a few times. The chain joins TRBV4-1 to TRBJ1-3; D uncertain. Trimming removed 2 bases from V and 7 bases from J, with 12 bases in between. CDR3 length equals 14 residues. Looked up from germline, CDR1 is MGHRA and CDR2 is YSYEKL. CDR3 DNA sequence: TGCGCCAGCAGCCAAATTATGCGGGAGAACACCATATATTTT. This codes for CASSQIMRENTIYF.